This T cell receptor beta chain emerged from a study of T cell repertoires and HLA-DP antigens. Study overall: The donors, ranging 18-to-29 to 60-to-69 years, included a couple of males and one female. Broader study findings: Sorted CD137+ clonality was around 0.41 for both alloantigens, versus roughly 0.043 pre-culture.

Points on this clone: Its antigen is currently unknown.

Libraries were prepared by immunoSEQ multiplex PCR; TCRdb keeps only in-frame clonotypes and omits some of them. Of over 100,000 clones listed, around 92% are singletons. Trimming cost V 5 bases and J 0 bases, with 9 bases left between them. There are 14 residues in the CDR3. Looked up from germline, CDR1 is SGHVS and CDR2 is FNYEAQ. This clonotype was sampled from a woman between 18 and 30 years old in good health and CMV-seronegative. The gene calls are TRBV7-6 and TRBJ2-3; TRBD2 is a possible D gene (6 bases). Sequencing input: CD4+ T cells from PBMCs. CDR3 DNA sequence: TGTGCCAGCAGCCTTAGCGGAAGCACAGATACGCAGTATTTT. This sequence encodes CASSLSGSTDTQYF.